These 9 T cell receptor beta chains were sequenced from one sample in a study of tumor-infiltrating lymphocytes in primary liver carcinoma. Total RNA (around 500 ng) served as template for TCR beta cDNA synthesis primed by a constant-region primer. Three nested multiplex PCR rounds, a slightly modified ARM-PCR method, built the TCR beta libraries. Researchers ran the first two PCR rounds for approximately 10 cycles each with TRBV1-TRBV30 forward primers and a C-beta reverse primer. TCRdb reprocessed the multiplex PCR reads via MiXCR and lists one record per CDR3 protein. Among 30,000 to 40,000 distinct CDR3 sequences, 74% were seen once, and the ten largest hold about 15%. Unsorted bulk tissue, about 19-31 mg of it, served as the source for co-extraction of RNA and DNA. Sequenced sample: liver tumor tissue from sampling region 4. The subset is: tumor region T4, right-lateral pole. Receptors were obtained from a man aged 40-50 years with primary liver carcinoma and hepatitis B virus infection.

Points on this clonotype: Sequence at one end of the junction differs from germline and may be a read error. The chain couples TRBV6-6 to TRBJ2-2; 12 nucleotides line up with TRBD1. The CDR3 extends over 17 amino acids. Germline CDR1 reads MNHNY; CDR2 reads SVGAGI (reference sequence). The CDR3 DNA sequence: TGTGCCAGCAATTACTCGGGACAGGGGGCGGGGACCGGGGAGCTGCTTTTT. Protein sequence: CASNYSGQGAGTGELLF.

The gene calls are TRBV28 and TRBJ2-1; perhaps TRBD1 as D (7 bases). The CDR3 consists of 16 residues. CDR1 is MDHEN and CDR2 is SYDVKM in the germline V gene. The V gene lost 11 bases and the J gene lost 3 bases, with 23 bases spanning the gap. The DNA for the CDR3 is TGTGCCGGCATCCCCCTGGAGCAGGGGGGCTACAATGAGCAGTTCTTC. As protein: CAGIPLEQGGYNEQFF.

A word on this clonotype: Since the CDR3 does not end with the conserved phenylalanine or tryptophan, this likely comes from a read error. This rearrangement joins TRBV14 to TRBJ2-1; 8 positions match TRBD2. CDR1 is SGHDN, CDR2 FVKESK, per germline. The CDR3 totals 16 residues. With V trimmed by 6 bases and J by 9 bases, 16 bases remained unmatched. The CDR3 loop is CASSAVAGWVNCEQFS. The CDR3, as DNA: TGTGCCAGCAGTGCCGTAGCGGGATGGGTAAACTGTGAGCAGTTCTCC.

This sequence joins TRBV28 and TRBJ1-1; tentative D call: TRBD1 (5 bases). The CDR3 consists of 14 residues. The germline V gene has CDR1 MDHEN and CDR2 SYDVKM. The germline V and J ends were trimmed by 7 bases and 5 bases, with 17 bases remaining between them. CDR3 protein: CASNIFWGGTEAFF. CDR3 coding DNA: TGTGCCAGCAACATCTTCTGGGGGGGAACTGAAGCTTTCTTT. Full variable domain (missing parts from reference TRBV28 and TRBJ1-1): DVKVTQSSRYLVKRTGEKVFLECVQDMDHENMFWYRQDPGLGLRLIYFSYDVKMKEKGDIPEGYSVSREKKERFSLILESASTNQTSMYLCASNIFWGGTEAFFGQGTRLTVV.

This chain uses TRBV11-3 with TRBJ2-7, with a weak D call TRBD1 (6 bases). Deletions cut 7 bases from V and 13 bases from J, with 23 bases between. The germline V gene encodes CDR1 SGHNT and CDR2 YENEEA. The CDR3 runs 13 residues. CDR3 sequence reads: CASIVGQSYEQYF. In nucleotides, the CDR3 is TGTGCCAGCATCGTAGGACAGTCCTACGAACAATACTTC.

By sample fraction, this clonotype is large. The CDR3, as DNA: TGCAGCGTTGATCTTTCTAGGGCCAATACCAATGAGCAGTTCTTC. Residues: CSVDLSRANTNEQFF. The chain is built from TRBV29-1 and TRBJ2-1, with D unclear. This CDR3 region has 15 residues. Trimming took 3 bases from V and 6 from J, leaving 18 bases between them. Germline V gene lookup returns CDR1 SQVTM and CDR2 ANQGSEA.

With respect to this clonotype: The CDR3 carries no conserved terminal phenylalanine or tryptophan, so it likely arises from a read error. The chain couples TRBV30 to TRBJ2-7; 10 bases map to TRBD2. V was pared by 1 base and J by 7 bases, with 7 bases of the junction left unmatched. Germline V gene sequence: CDR1 GTSNPN, CDR2 SVGIG (reference sequence). The CDR3 covers 14 residues. The CDR3 coding sequence is TGTGCCTGGAGTGGGACTAGCGGATTCTATGAGCAGTACTTA. This sequence encodes CAWSGTSGFYEQYL.

In this sample, this clonotype is medium-sized. The CDR3 DNA follows: TGTGCCTGGAGCCTACAGGCAGCGGGAACCTACGAGCAGTACTTC. It translates to CAWSLQAAGTYEQYF. The chain links TRBV30 to TRBJ2-7, with 7 bases fitting TRBD2. The CDR3 has 15 amino acids. With V trimmed by 3 bases and J by 2 bases, 10 bases remained unmatched. CDR1 is GTSNPN and CDR2 is SVGIG in the germline V gene (reference sequence).

Note on this clonotype: This may stem from a read error, because a much larger clone lies one nucleotide away. The chain couples TRBV20-1 to TRBJ1-2, with D unclear. The V end lost 8 bases, the J end lost 4 bases, and 17 bases lay between the germline ends. Per germline, CDR1 DFQATT and CDR2 SNEGSKA (reference sequence). The CDR3 loop spans 13 amino acids. CDR3 protein: CSTGGPAGYGYTF. The CDR3 nucleotides are TGCAGTACTGGAGGGCCAGCGGGCTATGGCTACACCTTC.